These 9 T cell receptor beta chains originate from one sample sequenced in a study of memory CD4+ T cells and cytomegalovirus serostatus. The data were produced by immunoSEQ multiplex PCR, yet TCRdb's version contains in-frame clones alone and is incomplete. The table lists over 60,000 clones, 60% to 80% of them singletons. The sort gate was single viable CD3+CD4+CD8-CD45RO+ cells for memory CD4+ T cells. Sequencing was carried out using memory CD4+ T cells from blood. These receptors were collected from an adult in good health and CMV-seronegative.

The V gene is TRBV11-3, the J gene TRBJ2-1; 10 nucleotides match TRBD1. Germline CDR1 is SGHNT and CDR2 is YENEEA. V gave up 0 bases and J gave up 7 bases; unmatched junction bases: 6. The CDR3 has 16 amino acids. The CDR3 DNA reads as TGTGCCAGCAGCTTAGAGGGGACAGGGGAATTGAATGAGCAGTTCTTC. It yields the protein CASSLEGTGELNEQFF.

The J gene is TRBJ1-1, the V gene TRBV7-2; a possible D gene is TRBD1 (5 bases). CDR1 SGHTA and CDR2 FQGNSA come from the germline V gene. The CDR3 runs 13 residues. The ends were cut back, 5 bases at V and 4 bases at J, with 11 bases in the middle. CDR3 in amino acids: CASSTQGGTEAFF. The CDR3, as DNA: TGTGCCAGCAGCACTCAGGGAGGCACTGAAGCTTTCTTT.

A note on this clone: The junction and the germline gene differ at one end; a read error may be behind it. This chain joins TRBV7-7 and TRBJ1-4; the D is unclear. From germline, CDR1 is SSHAT and CDR2 FNYEAQ (reference sequence). This CDR3 is built from 13 residues. CDR3 amino acids: CASSRSGNEKLFF. CDR3 bases: TGTGCTAGCAGTCGCTCGGGTAATGAAAAACTGTTTTTT.

V and J are TRBV28 and TRBJ2-7; no clear D. From germline, CDR1 is MDHEN and CDR2 SYDVKM. With 7 bases removed from V and 3 bases from J, the gap between germline ends came to 13 bases. The CDR3 spans 13 residues. The CDR3 region has the DNA TGTGCCAGCAAGGCCGGAGCTCTCTACGAGCAGTACTTC. Translated, it gives CASKAGALYEQYF.

In the case of this clone: This CDR3 is also generated by other DNA sequences in the sample. The chain links TRBV5-1 to TRBJ1-5, with D uncertain. Germline V gene lookup returns CDR1 SGHRS and CDR2 YFSETQ. The CDR3 spans 14 residues. The V end was cut by 4 bases, the J end by 0 bases, with 8 bases between. As DNA, the CDR3 is TGCGCCAGCAGCCCGGATAGTAGCAATCAGCCCCAGCATTTT. Its protein is CASSPDSSNQPQHF.

V and J are TRBV7-2 and TRBJ2-2; tentative D call: TRBD2 (7 bases). Germline CDR1 SGHTA, CDR2 FQGNSA. The length of the CDR3 is 16 residues. V was shortened by 4 bases and J by 6 bases, with 18 bases between the two germline ends. Here the CDR3 reads CASSWGGGSVAGELFF. CDR3 nucleotides: TGTGCCAGCAGCTGGGGGGGCGGGAGCGTCGCCGGGGAGCTGTTTTTT.

The genes are TRBV10-3 and TRBJ1-4; D perhaps matches TRBD1 (5 bases). There are 15 residues in the CDR3. Trimming left V 6 bases short and J 0 bases short, with 11 bases between. The germline gives CDR1 ENHRY, CDR2 SYGVKD. CDR3 in DNA: TGTGCCATCAGGGATGGAGGGGCAACTAATGAAAAACTGTTTTTT. It codes for CAIRDGGATNEKLFF.

The table lists this clone with a count of one. The chain employs TRBV18 and TRBJ1-2; D is unclear. The V and J ends lost 2 bases and 1 base respectively, with 17 bases between them. The CDR3 runs to 17 residues. The germline CDR1 and CDR2 sequences are KGHSH and LQKENI. DNA of the CDR3: TGTGCCAGCTCACCAGTGCAGGAGGCAGTGATTAACTATGGCTACACCTTC. Protein product: CASSPVQEAVINYGYTF.

The V and J genes are TRBV7-2 and TRBJ2-7, with D perhaps being TRBD1 or TRBD2 (5 bases each). V was shortened by 3 bases and J by 0 bases, with 6 bases between the two germline ends. Germline lookup yields CDR1 SGHTA and CDR2 FQGNSA. The CDR3 is 13 amino acids. CDR3 sequence: CASSFGASYEQYF. Written as DNA, the CDR3 is TGTGCCAGCAGCTTCGGGGCCTCCTACGAGCAGTACTTC.